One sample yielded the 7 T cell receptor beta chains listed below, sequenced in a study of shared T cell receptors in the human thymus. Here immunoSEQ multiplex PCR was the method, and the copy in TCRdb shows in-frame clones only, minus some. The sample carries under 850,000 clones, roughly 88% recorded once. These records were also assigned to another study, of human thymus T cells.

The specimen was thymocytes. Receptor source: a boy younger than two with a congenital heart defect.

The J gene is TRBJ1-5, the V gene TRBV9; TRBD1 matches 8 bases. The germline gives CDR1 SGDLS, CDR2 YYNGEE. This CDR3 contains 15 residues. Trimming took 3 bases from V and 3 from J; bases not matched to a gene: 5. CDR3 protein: CASSATDRDNQPQHF. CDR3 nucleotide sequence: TGTGCCAGCAGCGCAACGGACAGGGACAATCAGCCCCAGCATTTT.

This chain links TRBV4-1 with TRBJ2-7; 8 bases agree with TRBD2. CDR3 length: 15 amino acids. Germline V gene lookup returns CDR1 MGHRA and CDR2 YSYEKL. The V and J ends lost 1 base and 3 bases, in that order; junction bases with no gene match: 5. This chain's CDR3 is CASSQGGLAGYEQYF. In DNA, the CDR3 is TGCGCCAGCAGCCAAGGCGGGCTAGCGGGCTACGAGCAGTACTTC.

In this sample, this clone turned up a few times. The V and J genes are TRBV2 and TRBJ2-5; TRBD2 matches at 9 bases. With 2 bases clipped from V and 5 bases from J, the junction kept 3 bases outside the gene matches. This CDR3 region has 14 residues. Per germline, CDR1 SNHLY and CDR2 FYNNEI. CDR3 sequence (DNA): TGTGCCAGCAGTGAAACTAGCGGGCGCGAGACCCAGTACTTC. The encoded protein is CASSETSGRETQYF.

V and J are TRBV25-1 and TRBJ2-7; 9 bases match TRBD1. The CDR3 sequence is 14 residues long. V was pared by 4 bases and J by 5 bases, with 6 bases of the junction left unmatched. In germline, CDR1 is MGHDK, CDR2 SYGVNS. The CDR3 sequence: CASSAGTGFNEQYF. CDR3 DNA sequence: TGTGCCAGCAGTGCCGGGACAGGGTTCAACGAGCAGTACTTC.

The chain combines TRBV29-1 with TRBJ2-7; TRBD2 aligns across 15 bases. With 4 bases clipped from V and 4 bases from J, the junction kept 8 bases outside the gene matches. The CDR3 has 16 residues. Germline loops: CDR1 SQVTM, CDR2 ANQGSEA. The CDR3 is CSVVGLAGGPRYEQYF. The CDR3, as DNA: TGCAGCGTTGTCGGACTAGCGGGAGGGCCTAGATACGAGCAGTACTTC.

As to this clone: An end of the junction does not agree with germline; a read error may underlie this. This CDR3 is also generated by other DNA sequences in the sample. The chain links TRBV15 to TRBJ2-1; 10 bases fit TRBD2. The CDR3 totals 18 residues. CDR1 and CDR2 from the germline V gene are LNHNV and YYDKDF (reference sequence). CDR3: CATSRDPWLAGGDNEQFF. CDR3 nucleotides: TGCGCCACCAGCAGAGATCCCTGGTTAGCGGGAGGCGACAATGAGCAGTTCTTC.

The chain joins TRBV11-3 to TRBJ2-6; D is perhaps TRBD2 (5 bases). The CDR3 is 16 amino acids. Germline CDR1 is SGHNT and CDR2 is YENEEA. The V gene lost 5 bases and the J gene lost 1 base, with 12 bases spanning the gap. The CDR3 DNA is TGTGCCAGCAGCCCAGCGGTCGATTCTGGGGCCAACGTCCTGACTTTC. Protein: CASSPAVDSGANVLTF.